The present entry profiles one TCR beta chain with its context. Its specificity is not known. The data derive from a study of spatial heterogeneity in lung cancer. Overall study findings and caveats: At resection, ubiquitous expanded tumor TCRs appeared in blood more than at follow-up.

Every TCR cDNA molecule bore its own unique molecular identifier. TCRdb redid the calling of the 5' RACE reads with MiXCR, one entry per CDR3 protein. The sample has roughly 49,000 distinct CDR3 sequences, approximately 7% seen once; the top ten hold approximately 2.9%. Regarding time point: sample taken at primary tumor resection. Whole RNA from tumor, nontumor lung or frozen PBMC was sequenced unsorted. The cohort: approximately 66 early-stage, untreated non-small cell lung cancer patients. Deletions cut 3 bases from V and 5 bases from J, with 13 bases between. CDR1 GTSNPN and CDR2 SVGIG come from the germline V gene (reference sequence). The CDR3 has 13 residues.

This sequence was found in a female donor with early-stage non-small cell lung cancer. The sample consisted of PBMCs, taken at surgery. The gene calls are TRBV30 and TRBJ1-2, with D uncertain. The CDR3 DNA reads TGTGCCTGGAGGAGCCTAACCGATTATGGCTACACCTTC. Its protein is CAWRSLTDYGYTF.